This T cell receptor (beta chain) was sequenced during a study of shared clonotypes between healthy human individuals. Here immunoSEQ multiplex PCR was the method, and the copy in TCRdb shows in-frame clones only, minus some. The table includes roughly 600,000 clones, nearly 98% detected once. Study-wide results and caveats: The sharing of around 5% of naive CD4 clonotypes was seen across a handful of donors.

As concerns this clone: Its target is not known.

The germline V gene encodes CDR1 SGHNT and CDR2 YENEEA. The CDR3 is made up of 12 amino acids. The V end lost 4 bases, the J end lost 0 bases, and 4 bases lay between the germline ends. Terminally differentiated effector memory CD45RA+ cells were left out of the naive CD8 fraction, which was CD45RO-negative and positively selected for CCR7. The donors were all Caucasian adults (living in Nashville, Tennessee). The V and J genes are TRBV11-3 and TRBJ2-7; D is unresolved. Sequencing input: naive CD8+ T cells sorted from blood. The sequence came from a man aged 25-45 years in good health. The CDR3 spells CASSSPSYEQYF. The CDR3 bases are TGTGCCAGCAGCTCCCCCTCCTACGAGCAGTACTTC.